Listed here is a single T cell receptor beta chain. Its antigen remains unidentified. V dropped 3 bases and J dropped 7 bases, with 7 bases sitting between them. CDR3 length equals 12 residues. This specimen belongs to a study of T cell responses to AZD1222 COVID-19 vaccine. Study-wide background: Second doses at about 4 or about 12 weeks were pooled.

Here immunoSEQ multiplex PCR was the method, and the copy in TCRdb shows in-frame clones only, minus some. The data contain some 120,000 clones, around 94% of them singletons. Study results and caveats: Spike regions recognized by vaccine-associated CD4 TCRs spanned the protein, led by 160-218 and 743-854.

This sequence originates from an adult in good health. The specimen was peripheral blood, collected on day 0 of AZD1222 vaccination. V and J are TRBV12-3 or TRBV12-4 and TRBJ2-1, with D unresolved. The CDR3 region is CASSLGKNEQFF. The CDR3 coding sequence is TGTGCCAGCAGTTTGGGTAAAAATGAGCAGTTCTTC.